One sample yielded the 17 T cell receptor beta chains listed below, sequenced in a study of T cell responses to AZD1222 COVID-19 vaccine. Using immunoSEQ multiplex PCR, the repertoire was profiled, and TCRdb retains in-frame clones only, with some absent. The table records roughly 150,000 clones, 80% to 95% of them present only once. Source: peripheral blood, taken on day 0 of AZD1222 vaccination. Source of these receptors: an adult in good health.

This chain uses TRBV6-5 with TRBJ1-3; no definite D call. The germline CDR1 and CDR2 sequences are MNHEY and SVGAGI. The CDR3 runs to 13 residues. V lost 8 bases and J 3 bases, leaving 11 bases between the germline ends. CDR3 nucleotide sequence: TGTGCCAGCCAGGTTCCTTATGGAAACACCATATATTTT. Encoded protein: CASQVPYGNTIYF.

V gene TRBV29-1 combines with J gene TRBJ1-1; D might be TRBD1 (6 bases). Germline CDR1 is SQVTM and CDR2 is ANQGSEA. The CDR3 contains 13 residues. Trimming cost V 6 bases and J 1 base, with 12 bases left between them. Here the CDR3 reads CSVQQGRNTEAFF. The CDR3 DNA reads as TGCAGCGTCCAACAGGGCCGGAACACTGAAGCTTTCTTT. The variable domain in full, with the rest retrieved from reference TRBV29-1 and TRBJ1-1, is SAVISQKPSRDICQRGTSLTIQCQVDSQVTMMFWYRQQPGQSLTLIATANQGSEATYESGFVIDKFPISRPNLTFSTLTVSNMSPEDSSIYLCSVQQGRNTEAFFGQGTRLTVV.

This chain links TRBV2 with TRBJ2-5; no definite D call. Trimming removed 0 bases at V and 5 bases at J, with 13 bases between. The CDR3 is 15 residues long. Per the germline V gene, CDR1 is SNHLY and CDR2 is FYNNEI. The CDR3 region has the DNA TGTGCCAGCAGTGAAGCCCCCAGAGGAGAGGAGACCCAGTACTTC. Translated: CASSEAPRGEETQYF.

J is TRBJ2-6 and V is TRBV5-8, with D unclear. V lost 5 bases to trimming and J lost 12 bases, with 12 bases between them. This CDR3 is 12 amino acids long. Germline V gene data show CDR1 as SGHTS and CDR2 as YDEGEE. DNA for the CDR3: TGTGCCAGCAGTCCTGCCGGCAGCGTCCTGACTTTC. Its translation is CASSPAGSVLTF.

This chain connects TRBV6-5 to TRBJ2-5; D is undetermined. Germline V gene lookup returns CDR1 MNHEY and CDR2 SVGAGI. This CDR3 contains 15 residues. V lost 2 bases and J 5 bases, leaving 15 bases between the germline ends. The CDR3 here is CASSYPIVVVETQYF. CDR3 nucleotides: TGTGCCAGCAGTTACCCGATCGTCGTTGTGGAGACCCAGTACTTC.

The chain combines TRBV7-9 with TRBJ2-7; D gene uncertain. The CDR3 extends over 15 amino acids. Germline CDR1 SEHNR, CDR2 FQNEAQ (reference sequence). V lost 5 bases and J lost 0, with 14 bases in between. CDR3 DNA sequence: TGTGCCAGCAGCCCCCTCTCACGGTACTCCTACGAGCAGTACTTC. Amino acids: CASSPLSRYSYEQYF.

The chain links TRBV2 to TRBJ1-5; D ambiguous. Germline CDR1 is SNHLY and CDR2 is FYNNEI. Trimming stripped 2 bases from V and 4 bases from J, with 12 bases between. The CDR3 is 15 residues long. The CDR3 region has the DNA TGTGCCAGCAGTGAATTCAGATCTTCAAATCAGCCCCAGCATTTT. It specifies CASSEFRSSNQPQHF.

The chain joins TRBV30 to TRBJ2-1, with 7 positions matching TRBD1. V gave up 3 bases and J gave up 5 bases; unmatched junction bases: 10. The germline V gene encodes CDR1 GTSNPN and CDR2 SVGIG (reference sequence). The CDR3 is made up of 15 amino acids. CDR3 DNA sequence: TGTGCCTGGAGAGGGAAGGGGGCAAAGGACAATGAGCAGTTCTTC. This translates into CAWRGKGAKDNEQFF. Full variable domain (outside the CDR3, taken from reference TRBV30 and TRBJ2-1): SQTIHQWPATLVQPVGSPLSLECTVEGTSNPNLYWYRQAAGRGLQLLFYSVGIGQISSEVPQNLSASRPQDRQFILSSKKLLLSDSGFYLCAWRGKGAKDNEQFFGPGTRLTVL.

The chain joins TRBV7-8 to TRBJ2-7, with 7 bases matching TRBD1. The CDR3 is 14 amino acids. The V gene's germline CDR1 is SGHVS and CDR2 FQNEAQ. J gave up 3 bases and V 5 bases, and 7 bases lay outside the gene matches. CDR3 in amino acids: CASSIHRDSYEQYF. DNA for the CDR3: TGTGCCAGCAGCATCCACCGGGACAGCTACGAGCAGTACTTC.

This rearrangement joins TRBV4-2 to TRBJ1-1; D remains ambiguous. Germline loops: CDR1 LGHNA, CDR2 YNFKEQ. The CDR3 covers 14 residues. V was shortened by 5 bases and J by 4 bases, with 14 bases between the two germline ends. The CDR3 region is CASSSNSPGTEAFF. The CDR3 DNA reads TGTGCCAGCAGCAGCAACTCTCCAGGCACTGAAGCTTTCTTT.

The rearrangement uses TRBV9 and TRBJ1-1, with TRBD1 identical over 7 bases. The germline V gene encodes CDR1 SGDLS and CDR2 YYNGEE. V gave up 4 bases and J gave up 1 base; unmatched junction bases: 16. The CDR3 runs to 18 residues. The CDR3 here is CASSLRQGEIGANTEAFF. For the CDR3, the DNA is TGTGCCAGCAGCTTGCGACAGGGAGAGATCGGGGCGAACACTGAAGCTTTCTTT.

This clone has a single count. The rearrangement uses TRBV4-3 and TRBJ1-2; 8 bases fit TRBD1. The CDR3 sequence is 15 residues long. Germline assignment: CDR1 LGHNA and CDR2 YSLEER. V trimming: 3 bases; J trimming: 4 bases; junction bases outside the gene matches: 7. The CDR3 DNA follows: TGCGCCAGCAGCCAGCAGACAGGGGTGAGCTATGGCTACACCTTC. Amino acid sequence: CASSQQTGVSYGYTF.

The chain recombines TRBV3-1 (or the pseudogene TRBV3-2) with TRBJ1-1; maybe TRBD1 (5 bases). Germline V CDR1 and CDR2: LGHDT, YNNKEL (reference sequence). The V end was cut by 6 bases, the J end by 0 bases, with 5 bases between. This CDR3 has 12 amino acids. This chain's CDR3 is CASRGLNTEAFF. The DNA of the CDR3 is TGTGCCAGCAGGGGACTGAACACTGAAGCTTTCTTT.

V usage is TRBV19 and J usage is TRBJ2-1, with D hard to call. CDR3 length: 12 amino acids. In germline, CDR1 is LNHDA, CDR2 SQIVND (reference sequence). V dropped 10 bases and J dropped 0 bases, with 7 bases sitting between them. CDR3 amino acids: CATRYSYNEQFF. In nucleotides, the CDR3 is TGTGCCACCCGGTACTCCTACAATGAGCAGTTCTTC.

The chain links TRBV5-1 to TRBJ2-2; D possibly matches TRBD1 or TRBD2 (5 bases each). V was cut by 1 base and J by 2 bases, with 12 bases left in between. Germline assignment: CDR1 SGHRS and CDR2 YFSETQ. The CDR3 consists of 16 residues. This chain's CDR3 is CASSLLSGANTGELFF. The CDR3 coding sequence is TGCGCCAGCAGCTTGCTTTCCGGGGCCAACACCGGGGAGCTGTTTTTT.

CDR3 loop: CASSPPGGNTYEQYF. The CDR3 nucleotides are TGTGCCAGCAGCCCACCGGGTGGAAACACCTACGAGCAGTACTTC. The rearrangement joins TRBV9 to TRBJ2-7; no reliable D call. V shed 4 bases and J shed 2 bases, with 16 bases lying between them. This CDR3 is 15 amino acids long. Germline V gene data show CDR1 as SGDLS and CDR2 as YYNGEE.

The chain recombines TRBV6-5 with TRBJ1-2; tentative D call: TRBD1 (5 bases). The CDR3 consists of 15 residues. The V and J ends lost 3 bases and 1 base respectively, with 12 bases between them. Germline CDR1 is MNHEY and CDR2 is SVGAGI. The CDR3 region has the DNA TGTGCCAGCAGTTATGCCGGGGCAGTTAACTATGGCTACACCTTC. Translated: CASSYAGAVNYGYTF.